The 3 T cell receptor beta chains presented below share a single source sample, sequenced in a study of blood T cell repertoires in COVID-19. Repertoires were generated with immunoSEQ multiplex PCR, while TCRdb's copy carries only in-frame clones and drops some. The sample lists a few hundred thousand clones, 90% occurring once. The sequenced sample consisted of PBMCs or T cells enriched from blood (not recorded which). These receptors all come from a young woman with acute COVID-19.

The CDR3 DNA sequence: TGTGCCAGCACCTCTGACAGGGGAGGCTACGAGCAGTACTTC. Residues: CASTSDRGGYEQYF. The rearrangement links TRBV28 to TRBJ2-7, with 8 bases that match TRBD1. Germline-derived CDR1 and CDR2 are MDHEN and SYDVKM. After removal of 7 bases from V and 3 bases from J, the junction contained 8 bases not matched to a gene. This CDR3 has 14 amino acids. The complete variable domain, with remaining parts taken from reference TRBV28 and TRBJ2-7, reads DVKVTQSSRYLVKRTGEKVFLECVQDMDHENMFWYRQDPGLGLRLIYFSYDVKMKEKGDIPEGYSVSREKKERFSLILESASTNQTSMYLCASTSDRGGYEQYFGPGTRLTVT.

This clone came up once. The CDR3 nucleotides are TGTGCCAGCAGTTGGAGCGAGTCCTACGAGCAGTACTTC. Protein: CASSWSESYEQYF. The V call is TRBV27, the J call TRBJ2-7, with D uncertain. Germline CDR1 reads MNHEY; CDR2 reads SMNVEV (reference sequence). This CDR3 has 13 amino acids. V lost 4 bases and J 1 base, leaving 8 bases between the germline ends.

This clone was found a few times. The CDR3 DNA reads as TGCAGTGCCAGTCAGTGGGCCACCACTGAAGCTTTCTTT. Translation: CSASQWATTEAFF. This sequence joins TRBV20-1 and TRBJ1-1; D is uncertain. Looked up from germline, CDR1 is DFQATT and CDR2 is SNEGSKA (reference sequence). This CDR3 is 13 amino acids long. Trimming stripped 6 bases from V and 4 bases from J, with 15 bases between.